Here is one T cell receptor beta chain with its context. This clone was picked up one time. Its antigen specificity is not known. No much larger clone is present one base from it, and per-base qualities are unavailable. The data were taken from a study of blood T cell repertoires in COVID-19 (dated by TCRdb to 2018 to 2021). Study-wide context: Samples from collaborators originated in the United States, Italy and Spain and spanned both the acute and convalescent phases of COVID-19. The material from the prospective study consisted of cDNA or gDNA derived from T cells, B-cell-depleted T cells, or PBMCs. The dataset comprised deeply sampled blood TCRbeta repertoires from subjects exposed to, actively infected with, or recovered from COVID-19. The repertoires were released in a freely available public database intended as a resource for research on the immune response to SARS-CoV-2. The samples were drawn from two sources: the first 160 participants of the ongoing ImmuneRACE study, and 1,254 subjects contributed by 6 global collaborators. Nearly every sample came with metadata listing a de-identified subject ID, COVID-19 status, age in years and sex. Where available, HLA class I and class II types were obtained from metadata supplied by the sample provider rather than from assay-based typing. General study outcomes and caveats: The amount of clinical and demographic metadata varied by source and participant and was provided uncurated.

TCRbeta CDR3 regions were amplified from genomic DNA by means of the immunoSEQ Assay, a bias-controlled multiplex PCR. For the original study's pipeline: The number of nucleated cells in each sample was estimated by amplification of reference gene primers within the assay. Sequence reads were collapsed and filtered to measure the absolute abundance of every unique TCRbeta CDR3 rearrangement. For each sample, productive Simpson clonality was calculated as the square root of Simpson's diversity index over productive rearrangements. The source is immuneACCESS, and TCRdb retained only in-frame sequences with V and J called. Part of the clones is not carried over; for the studies checked, unresolved V genes explain less than half of this, and the remainder is unexplained. Clone size and V and J calls were adopted from that table, with D and trimming inferred from the DNA. Here the sample has about 160,000 clones; 70% to 85% occur a single time. Around 6.9% of the sample goes to the ten largest clones.

In Seattle, one collaborating source enrolled patients while the infection was active and tracked those patients longitudinally over the course of disease. The collaborating institutions used their own protocols to collect whole blood in K2EDTA tubes. For TCRbeta analysis, collaborator samples were shipped as frozen whole blood, as isolated PBMCs, or as DNA extracted from either sample type. Reading the germline V gene gives CDR1 SGDLS and CDR2 YYNGEE. V lost 1 base and J lost 8 bases, and the count of bases not matched to a germline gene is 6. The CDR3 covers 14 residues, taking in both the cysteine and the phenylalanine. The CDR3 DNA has 42 bases and is translated from base 1.

Material for sequencing was peripheral blood. The V gene is TRBV9 and the J gene is TRBJ1-3; 7 bases in between match TRBD1. This receptor was obtained from a man older than 75 with COVID-19, enrolled during active disease. CDR3 sequence: CASSVNTGEDTIYF. DNA sequence: TGTGCCAGCAGCGTAAACACAGGGGAGGACACCATATATTTT.